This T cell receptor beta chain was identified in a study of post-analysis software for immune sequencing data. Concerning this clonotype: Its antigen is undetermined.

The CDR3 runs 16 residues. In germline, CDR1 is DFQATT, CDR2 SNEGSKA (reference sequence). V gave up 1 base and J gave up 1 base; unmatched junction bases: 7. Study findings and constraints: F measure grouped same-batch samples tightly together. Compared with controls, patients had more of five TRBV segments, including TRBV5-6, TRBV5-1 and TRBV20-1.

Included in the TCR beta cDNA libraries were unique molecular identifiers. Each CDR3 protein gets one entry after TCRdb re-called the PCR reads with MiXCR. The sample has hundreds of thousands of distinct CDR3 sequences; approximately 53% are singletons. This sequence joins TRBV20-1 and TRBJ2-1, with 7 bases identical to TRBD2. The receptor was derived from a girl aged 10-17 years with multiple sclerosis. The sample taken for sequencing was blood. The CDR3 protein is CSARAYSGNSYNEQFF. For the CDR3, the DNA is TGCAGTGCTAGAGCATACAGCGGGAATTCCTACAATGAGCAGTTCTTC.